This T cell receptor beta chain was profiled in a study of blood T cell repertoires in COVID-19. Using immunoSEQ multiplex PCR, the repertoire was profiled, and TCRdb retains in-frame clones only, with some absent. The sample contains about 170,000 clones, 70% to 90% of which appear only once. The CDR3 loop spans 16 amino acids. Trimming left V 3 bases short and J 0 bases short, with 15 bases between. CDR1 LNHDA and CDR2 SQIVND come from the germline V gene (reference sequence). The sequence was collected from a woman aged 18-29 years who had recovered from COVID-19. The sequencing input was PBMCs or T cells enriched from blood (not recorded which). This chain connects TRBV19 to TRBJ2-7; D ambiguous. The CDR3 DNA is TGTGCCAGTAGTATGAATGAACAGAGCATCTCCTACGAGCAGTACTTC. Residues: CASSMNEQSISYEQYF.